This TCR beta chain was recovered during a study of T cell responses to AZD1222 COVID-19 vaccine (dated by TCRdb to the early 2020s). Turning to the overall study: TCR sequencing was performed for roughly 240 trial participants, of whom 207 were given two doses of AZD1222 and around 25 were given two doses of MenACWY control vaccine. Enrollment into the trials was organized by age into subgroups of 18-55, 56-69 and 70-plus years, and those subgroups contained about 160, 30 and 59 TCR-sequenced participants, respectively. Broader findings and caveats from the paper: After two AZD1222 doses, spike-specific TCR breadth and depth were significantly higher than at day 0 and than in MenACWY recipients. The 56-69-year group was small, and its depth increase did not reach significance, likely because of low power. No day 14 peak-response samples were available, so repertoires were characterized only after the peak T cell response. Participants were mostly white British and included more females than males, and it was suggested by the authors that clonal diversity may have been underestimated. Conclusions about previously exposed vaccinees were limited because only a handful of AZD1222 recipients were SARS-CoV-2 seropositive at baseline. Reportedly, close to half of the unique spike-specific TCRs recognized epitopes lying outside the regions that are mutated in the B.1.351 and B.1.1.7 variants. CD4 TCRs associated with the vaccine covered the entire spike protein, and the dominant responses were in regions 160-218 and 743-854.

Interpreted using the paper, the time point label stands for: about 28 days (+/-7) after the second vaccine dose. Because spike-specific TCR depth and breadth did not differ between the two schedules, AZD1222 recipients who got a second dose at roughly 4 weeks were pooled with those who got a second dose at roughly 12 weeks. Vaccinee samples were obtained from the UK trials COV001 and COV002, which included a single-blind randomized controlled phase 2/3 trial of AZD1222 (ChAdOx1 nCoV-19) in healthy adults. For TCRbeta chain sequencing, PBMC samples were collected from trial participants at day 0 and at day 28 after the second dose. The CDR3 regions of human TCRbeta chains were analyzed by immunosequencing. As for the original processing: TCRs in the repertoires were compared against a reference library of SARS-CoV-2-specific TCRs that had been generated with the MIRA antigen-specificity platform. Breadth meant the fraction of unique TCRs that were SARS-CoV-2-associated, whereas depth meant the fraction of total T cells that were SARS-CoV-2-associated. Using the MIRA data, every spike-specific TCR was mapped to the spike region that the TCR reacted to and assigned to either a CD4 or a CD8 class. Log10-transformed breadth and depth values were compared by one-way ANOVA with Sidak's multiple comparisons tests. TCRdb retrieved this table from immuneACCESS and kept in-frame rearrangements only. Not all clones are present; in checked studies, unresolved V genes account for under half, and no reason is known for the remainder. D and trimming were read from the DNA, whereas the V and J calls and clone size are those reported in that table. A total of 20,000 to 30,000 clones appear in this sample, roughly 85% of them only once. Roughly 2.7% of the sample is held by the ten biggest clonotypes.

As to this clone: The specificity of this receptor is unknown. Base qualities are not provided; no much larger clone lies one nucleotide away.

Compared with germline, V lacks 0 bases and J lacks 6 bases; bases without a gene match: 6. The CDR3 covers 15 residues, taking in both the cysteine and the phenylalanine. This entry keeps only the CDR3 DNA: 45 bases, framed from base 1. Taken from the germline V gene, the CDR1 and CDR2 loops are MNHEY and SVGAGI. This chain is built from TRBV6-5 and TRBJ1-2, with 8 junctional bases fitting TRBD1. Sample: peripheral blood, taken 28 days after the second AZD1222 dose. This clonotype originated in an adult who received the AZD1222 COVID-19 vaccine. In nucleotides, the sequence is TGTGCCAGCAGTTACTCGTTCGGGACAGGCAATGGCTACACCTTC. This is translated as CASSYSFGTGNGYTF.